This entry lists 23 T cell receptor beta chains sequenced from one sample in a study of T-cell reconstitution after alpha-beta-depleted transplantation in children. The TCRbeta library incorporated unique molecular identifiers. Each CDR3 protein is one row after TCRdb ran MiXCR on the PCR reads. The sample lists about 130,000 distinct CDR3 sequences; around 9.8% were seen once. This material consisted of PBMCs, mostly from graft donor cells, taken 180 days after TCRalphabeta/CD19-depleted stem cell transplant. These TCRs come from a girl under three years old who had a stem cell transplant for combined immunodeficiency, so the T cells may come from the graft donor.

The genes are TRBV7-2 and TRBJ2-1, with 11 bases aligning to TRBD2. V shed 2 bases and J 6 bases; nucleotides not matched to a gene: 3. The CDR3 length is 15 residues. Germline-derived CDR1 and CDR2 are SGHTA and FQGNSA. The chain's CDR3 is CASSLTSGSFNEQFF. The CDR3 nucleotides are TGTGCCAGCAGCTTAACTAGCGGGAGCTTCAATGAGCAGTTCTTC.

The V gene is TRBV20-1, the J gene TRBJ2-3, with 12 bases fitting TRBD2. CDR1 and CDR2 (germline): DFQATT, SNEGSKA (reference sequence). J lost 5 bases, V lost 5 bases, and 8 bases had no gene match. This CDR3 comprises 15 residues. In DNA, the CDR3 is TGCAGTGCTCTAGCGGGAGGGCCGAGTATAGATACGCAGTATTTT. Encoded protein: CSALAGGPSIDTQYF.

J is TRBJ2-1 and V is TRBV5-1; 7 nucleotides agree with TRBD2. The germline gives CDR1 SGHRS, CDR2 YFSETQ. The CDR3 runs to 13 residues. Trimming at V came to 4 bases and at J to 14 bases, leaving 12 bases not matched to a gene. The CDR3 nucleotides are TGCGCCAGCAGCCGCGGACTAGATATCAGAAAGTTCTTC. As protein: CASSRGLDIRKFF.

There are a few counts of this clonotype. The V gene is TRBV9, the J gene TRBJ2-5; the D call may be TRBD1 or TRBD2 (5 bases each). V lost 1 base and J lost 2, with 9 bases in between. Germline V gives CDR1 SGDLS, CDR2 YYNGEE. The CDR3 length is 14 residues. CDR3 in amino acids: CASSVSWGQETQYF. DNA of the CDR3: TGTGCCAGCAGCGTAAGTTGGGGGCAAGAGACCCAGTACTTC.

This rearrangement joins TRBV29-1 to TRBJ2-7; a possible D gene is TRBD1 (5 bases). Trimming shortened V by 7 bases and J by 8 bases, and 15 bases separated the two germline ends. The CDR3 sequence is 11 residues long. Germline CDR1 reads SQVTM; CDR2 reads ANQGSEA. CDR3 in amino acids: CSALGVGQQYF. The CDR3 nucleotides read TGCAGCGCCCTAGGGGTGGGCCAGCAGTACTTC.

The J gene is TRBJ1-2, the V gene TRBV12-3 or TRBV12-4, with D possibly TRBD1 on 6 matching bases. Trimming took off 2 bases at V and 8 bases at J, with 12 bases between the two ends. CDR3 length: 13 residues. DNA of the CDR3: TGTGCCAGCAGTTTATTACAGGGTCAAGGCTACACCTTC. Residues: CASSLLQGQGYTF.

This clonotype was seen more than once but under ten times. The V gene is TRBV6-4, the J gene TRBJ2-2, with TRBD2 as a possible D gene (6 bases). Germline loops: CDR1 MRHNA, CDR2 SNTAGT. V was clipped by 5 bases and J by 5 bases, with 9 bases between them. This CDR3 region has 13 residues. This CDR3 is CASSKEGTGELFF. CDR3 in DNA: TGTGCCAGCAGTAAGGAGGGGACCGGGGAGCTGTTTTTT.

This clonotype was observed many times. The chain employs TRBV7-9 and TRBJ2-3, with 9 bases fitting TRBD1. With 5 bases clipped from V and 4 bases from J, the junction kept 7 bases outside the gene matches. The CDR3 covers 15 residues. Looked up from germline, CDR1 is SEHNR and CDR2 is FQNEAQ (reference sequence). CDR3 sequence (DNA): TGTGCCAGCAGCCCGGGACAGGGTGTTGCAGATACGCAGTATTTT. Its protein product is CASSPGQGVADTQYF.

This clonotype was observed a few times. The chain links TRBV12-3 or TRBV12-4 to TRBJ1-3; D remains ambiguous. This CDR3 is built from 17 residues. Trimming pared 2 bases from V and 0 bases from J, leaving 14 bases between. The CDR3 protein is CASSLFRRTFSGNTIYF. In nucleotides, the CDR3 is TGTGCCAGCAGTTTATTTCGACGGACCTTCTCTGGAAACACCATATATTTT.

This clonotype has a handful of counts. The chain links TRBV27 to TRBJ2-2; D is perhaps TRBD2 (6 bases). The V end was cut by 5 bases, the J end by 3 bases, with 16 bases between. The CDR3 totals 16 residues. Germline CDR1 is MNHEY and CDR2 is SMNVEV (reference sequence). The CDR3 nucleotides read TGTGCCAGCAGTCCAGGATTGGGACTGTACACCGGGGAGCTGTTTTTT. Encoded protein: CASSPGLGLYTGELFF.

The CDR3 DNA reads TGTGCCAGCAGCTTGACGGCCACACGCTACGAGCAGTACTTC. Its protein product is CASSLTATRYEQYF. The chain joins TRBV5-5 to TRBJ2-7; D gene unclear. Germline CDR1 is SGHKS and CDR2 is YYEKEE (reference sequence). This CDR3 region has 14 residues. The germline V and J ends were trimmed by 1 base and 3 bases, with 11 bases remaining between them. Supplemented by reference TRBV5-5 and TRBJ2-7, the full variable domain reads DAGVTQSPTHLIKTRGQQVTLRCSPISGHKSVSWYQQVLGQGPQFIFQYYEKEERGRGNFPDRFSARQFPNYSSELNVNALLLGDSALYLCASSLTATRYEQYFGPGTRLTVT.

There are a few counts of this clonotype. The rearrangement links TRBV5-6 to TRBJ2-4; D possibly corresponds to TRBD2 (5 bases). The V gene's germline CDR1 is SGHDT and CDR2 YYEEEE. Trimming took off 2 bases at V and 2 bases at J, with 11 bases between the two ends. The CDR3 is made up of 15 amino acids. The CDR3 coding sequence is TGTGCCAGCAGCTTTTCGGGGAAGTCCAAAAACATTCAGTACTTC. Amino acids: CASSFSGKSKNIQYF.

This clonotype showed up just a few times. The chain recombines TRBV20-1 with TRBJ2-4, with TRBD1 matching over 8 bases. The CDR3 sequence is 14 residues long. Trimming cost V 4 bases and J 6 bases; bases outside gene matches: 8. Germline CDR1 and CDR2: DFQATT and SNEGSKA (reference sequence). The CDR3 is CSAKSGGKSNIQYF. CDR3 nucleotides: TGCAGTGCTAAGTCAGGGGGCAAGTCAAACATTCAGTACTTC.

V and J are TRBV7-2 and TRBJ2-1; 7 positions agree with TRBD1. The CDR3 is made up of 12 amino acids. The germline CDR1 and CDR2 sequences are SGHTA and FQGNSA. With V trimmed by 1 base and J by 12 bases, 3 bases remained unmatched. CDR3 protein: CASSLEGAGQFF. For the CDR3, the DNA is TGTGCCAGCAGCTTAGAGGGGGCGGGGCAGTTCTTC.

On this clonotype itself: The junction departs from germline at one end; a sequencing error may be responsible. The chain joins TRBV15 to TRBJ2-1; D gene unclear. The CDR3 is made up of 16 amino acids. In germline, CDR1 is LNHNV, CDR2 YYDKDF (reference sequence). The CDR3 DNA follows: TGTGCCACCAGCAGATCACGGGCCCCCTCCAACAATGAGCAGTTCTTC. The encoded protein is CATSRSRAPSNNEQFF.

This clonotype was observed at least ten times. The chain has TRBV10-3 and TRBJ2-5; D not resolved. Germline lookup yields CDR1 ENHRY and CDR2 SYGVKD. The CDR3 runs 15 residues. V was pared by 6 bases and J by 5 bases, with 19 bases between. In DNA, the CDR3 is TGTGCCATCAGCGCTTCAGGAAGGGTCGGTGAGACCCAGTACTTC. Its translation is CAISASGRVGETQYF.

This clonotype was counted between two and nine times. The V call is TRBV10-3, the J call TRBJ2-1; 7 bases match TRBD2. The germline CDR1 and CDR2 sequences are ENHRY and SYGVKD. J lost 1 base, V lost 8 bases, and 8 bases had no gene match. There are 15 residues in the CDR3. CDR3 coding DNA: TGTGCCATCGCAGGGCCGGGAGGATCCTACAATGAGCAGTTCTTC. It encodes CAIAGPGGSYNEQFF.

This clonotype was seen a few times. The chain couples TRBV11-2 to TRBJ1-3; D is possibly TRBD1 (6 bases). CDR1 is SGHAT, CDR2 FQNNGV, per germline. The length of the CDR3 is 16 residues. Trimming pared 1 base from V and 3 bases from J, leaving 13 bases between. The CDR3 loop reads CASSLVQGEGGNTIYF. CDR3 nucleotide sequence: TGTGCCAGCAGCTTAGTACAGGGCGAAGGTGGAAACACCATATATTTT.

In its sample, this clonotype was seen many times. The chain couples TRBV12-3 or TRBV12-4 to TRBJ2-5; possibly TRBD1 for D (6 bases). Trimming left V 5 bases short and J 2 bases short, with 9 bases between. The CDR3 contains 13 residues. Written as DNA, the CDR3 is TGTGCCAGCAGTCGCAGGGGTCAAGAGACCCAGTACTTC. Translated: CASSRRGQETQYF.

This clonotype was counted between two and nine times. This chain joins TRBV11-2 and TRBJ2-5; either TRBD1 or TRBD2 may fit D (6 bases each). Germline lookup yields CDR1 SGHAT and CDR2 FQNNGV. The germline V and J ends were trimmed by 4 bases and 5 bases, with 17 bases remaining between them. CDR3 length: 15 residues. The CDR3 bases are TGTGCCAGCAGCTCGAACCGGGGGCGCGGGGAGACCCAGTACTTC. Protein: CASSSNRGRGETQYF.

CDR3: CSVVGDTEAFF. The CDR3 bases are TGCAGCGTTGTGGGGGACACTGAAGCTTTCTTT. J is TRBJ1-1 and V is TRBV29-1, with TRBD1 as a possible D gene (5 bases). Germline V lookup: CDR1 SQVTM, CDR2 ANQGSEA. There are 11 residues in the CDR3. Between the trimmed V and J ends, which lost 4 bases and 3 bases, there was a span of 6 bases. The whole variable domain, remainder taken from reference TRBV29-1 and TRBJ1-1, is SAVISQKPSRDICQRGTSLTIQCQVDSQVTMMFWYRQQPGQSLTLIATANQGSEATYESGFVIDKFPISRPNLTFSTLTVSNMSPEDSSIYLCSVVGDTEAFFGQGTRLTVV.

The chain joins TRBV9 to TRBJ2-1; D is ambiguous. Germline values: CDR1 SGDLS, CDR2 YYNGEE. Trimming took 5 bases from V and 0 from J, leaving 6 bases between them. This CDR3 has 13 residues. CDR3 sequence reads: CASRPFSYNEQFF. Here the CDR3 DNA reads TGTGCCAGCAGGCCTTTCTCCTACAATGAGCAGTTCTTC.

V gene TRBV20-1 combines with J gene TRBJ2-5; perhaps TRBD1 as D (6 bases). Trimming stripped 3 bases from V and 6 bases from J, with 11 bases between. Germline V gives CDR1 DFQATT, CDR2 SNEGSKA (reference sequence). The CDR3 has 12 amino acids. The CDR3 bases are TGCAGTGCTAGCGCCAGGGGACAGACCCAGTACTTC. It yields the protein CSASARGQTQYF.